This is a list of T cell receptor beta chains from one sample in a study of blood T cell repertoires in COVID-19. Method: immunoSEQ multiplex PCR; TCRdb's copy keeps in-frame clones and lacks some. The sample yields about 380,000 clones, more than 75% seen once. The specimen was PBMCs or T cells enriched from blood (not recorded which). The origin of the receptors is a woman under 40 who had recovered from COVID-19. Each CDR3 is given with its conserved first and last residue. The D gene is left open where the match is weak. Rows give clone size only sometimes, using once, few, many, or a class for an expanded clone.

>TRBJ1-2|NA|TRBD1|TRBV30
TGTGCCTGGAGTGAGCAGACAGGGGCTTATGGCTACACCTTC
CAWSEQTGAYGYTF
>TRBJ1-2|NA|TRBD1|TRBV4-1
TGCGCCAGCAGCCAACTGACAGGGGGCGGCTACACCTTC
CASSQLTGGGYTF
>TRBJ1-3|NA|NA|TRBV19
TGTGCCAGTCCGAATCCCAGGGGACGAAACGGCGGAAACACCATATATTTT
CASPNPRGRNGGNTIYF
>TRBJ1-3|NA|NA|TRBV4-2
TGTGCCAGCAGCCAAGAAGTCGCAATAAGCCTGGGAAACACCATATATTTT
CASSQEVAISLGNTIYF
>TRBJ1-1|NA|NA|TRBV11-2
TGTGCCAGCAGCACAGGTTCGATCTTGAACACTGAAGCTTTCTTT
CASSTGSILNTEAFF
>TRBJ2-5|once|NA|TRBV5-1
TGCGCCAGCAGCTTGGGATGGGGGGAAGAGACCCAGTACTTC
CASSLGWGEETQYF
>TRBJ2-7|NA|NA|TRBV28
TGTGCCAGCAGTTTCTACCGGGACTGGGCCTCCTACGAGCAGTACTTC
CASSFYRDWASYEQYF
>TRBJ2-2|NA|TRBD1|TRBV5-3
TGTGCCAGAAGCCTGGGGACAGGGGGCATGAACGGGGAGCTGTTTTTT
CARSLGTGGMNGELFF
>TRBJ2-1|once|TRBD1|TRBV14
TGTGCCAGCAGCCATCCTGCCGGGACAGGAATCTACAATGAGCAGTTCTTC
CASSHPAGTGIYNEQFF
>TRBJ2-7|NA|TRBD1|TRBV5-1
TGCGCCAGCAGCTCCGGGACAGACTACGAGCAGTACTTC
CASSSGTDYEQYF
>TRBJ2-7|once|TRBD1|TRBV4-1
TGCGCCAGCAGCTTGGCATATGGGACAGGGTACTACGAGCAGTACTTC
CASSLAYGTGYYEQYF
>TRBJ2-1|NA|NA|TRBV13
TGTGCCAGCAGCTTATTGGGCCTACCCCCCAATGAGCAGTTCTTC
CASSLLGLPPNEQFF
>TRBJ1-2|NA|TRBD1|TRBV6-5
TGTGCCAGCACCTTCAGGGGGAGGAACTATGGCTACACCTTC
CASTFRGRNYGYTF
>TRBJ1-6|NA|TRBD1|TRBV10-3
TGTGCCATCAGTACGGGACAGGGTGTCTCACCCCTCCACTTT
CAISTGQGVSPLHF
>TRBJ2-7|NA|NA|TRBV21-1
TGTGCCAGCACCCTGGGACACTCCTCGAACGAGCAGTACTTC
CASTLGHSSNEQYF
>TRBJ2-1|NA|NA|TRBV11-1
TGTGCCAGCAGCTTACGTGGGGGGTACAATGAGCAGTTCTTC
CASSLRGGYNEQFF
>TRBJ2-3|NA|NA|TRBV28
TGTGCCAGCTCCCCAACCCACAGAGAAAGCACAGATACGCAGTATTTT
CASSPTHRESTDTQYF
>TRBJ2-7|NA|NA|TRBV4-1
TGCGCCAGCAGCCAAGGAATCGGACAGACACCCTACGAGCAGTACTTC
CASSQGIGQTPYEQYF
>TRBJ2-7|NA|NA|TRBV4-1
TGCGCCAGCAGCCAAGCTCCAGGCTCATATGGCGAGCAGTACTTC
CASSQAPGSYGEQYF
>TRBJ1-2|NA|TRBD1|TRBV27
TGTGCCAGCCGCCGGACAGGGGGCGGGTATGGCTACACCTTC
CASRRTGGGYGYTF
>TRBJ2-5|NA|NA|TRBV11-3
TGTGCCAGCAGCGTCCAGGGGGAGACCCAGTACTTC
CASSVQGETQYF
>TRBJ2-7|NA|TRBD2|TRBV19
TGTGCCAGTAGTCCACTAGCGGGACTAACCTACGAGCAGTACTTC
CASSPLAGLTYEQYF
>TRBJ1-4|NA|NA|TRBV30
TGTGCCTGGAGTGTAGTGACTCGTGAAAAACTGTTTTTT
CAWSVVTREKLFF
>TRBJ1-1|once|TRBD1|TRBV6-5
TGTGCCAGCAGTTTCGGACAGGGAAGAGGAACTTTCTTT
CASSFGQGRGTFF
>TRBJ1-1|NA|NA|TRBV5-1
TGCGCCAGCAGACATGGCAGCGGGGGGGATTTTGACCGCGGCACTGAAGCTTTCTTT
CASRHGSGGDFDRGTEAFF
>TRBJ1-6|few|NA|TRBV27
TGTGCCAGCGGCCGGGGGGGACTCTCACCCCTCCACTTT
CASGRGGLSPLHF
>TRBJ1-1|NA|TRBD1|TRBV6-5
TGTGCCAGCAGTACAGGGGATGTCACTGAAGCTTTCTTT
CASSTGDVTEAFF
>TRBJ2-1|NA|TRBD2|TRBV5-1
TGCGCCAGCAGCGACAGACTAGCGGCTATGAGGGAGCAGTTCTTC
CASSDRLAAMREQFF
>TRBJ2-1|NA|TRBD1|TRBV7-8
TGTGCCAGCAGCCACCGGGACAGCTCCTACAATGAGCAGTTCTTC
CASSHRDSSYNEQFF
>TRBJ1-2|NA|TRBD1|TRBV27
TGTGCCAGCAGGGGAACAGGGGGCCTCACTAACTATGGCTACACCTTC
CASRGTGGLTNYGYTF
>TRBJ2-3|NA|TRBD2|TRBV5-1
TGCGCCAGCAGCCCAAGACGGCGGGGGGGCACAGATACGCAGTATTTT
CASSPRRRGGTDTQYF
>TRBJ2-1|once|NA|TRBV19
TGTGCCAGTAGTTCAGACACGGGAAATGAGCAGTTCTTC
CASSSDTGNEQFF
>TRBJ2-7|NA|TRBD2|TRBV5-4
TGTGCCAGCAGCTACGAAGGACTAGCCCGCGAGCAGTACTTC
CASSYEGLAREQYF
>TRBJ1-1|NA|NA|TRBV27
TGTGCCAGCAGTTTATTGGACACGAACACTGAAGCTTTCTTT
CASSLLDTNTEAFF
>TRBJ2-3|NA|NA|TRBV7-6
TGTGCCAGCAGCTCCTATACCCAGGGGGAGGAGACAGATACGCAGTATTTT
CASSSYTQGEETDTQYF
>TRBJ1-5|few|NA|TRBV12-5
TGTGCTAGTGGTTTGCAGGGGTCGCATCAGCCCCAGCATTTT
CASGLQGSHQPQHF
>TRBJ2-7|NA|NA|TRBV27
TGTGCCACCCCGCACTTTCTGGACTCCAACTTC
CATPHFLDSNF
>TRBJ2-3|NA|NA|TRBV19
TGTGCCAGTAGTATTGACCAGGTTACAGATACGCAGTATTTT
CASSIDQVTDTQYF
>TRBJ2-2|NA|NA|TRBV19
TGTGCCAGTAGTATTGTCGGGGGGCGCTCAGCCGGGGAGCTGTTTTTT
CASSIVGGRSAGELFF
>TRBJ2-7|NA|TRBD1|TRBV6-5
TGTGCCAGCAGTCTAAAAGGACAGGGGGTCTACGAGCAGTACTTC
CASSLKGQGVYEQYF
>TRBJ2-7|NA|TRBD1|TRBV27
TGTGCCAGCGCATCTGGACAGGAGATCTACGAGCAGTACTTC
CASASGQEIYEQYF
>TRBJ2-1|NA|NA|TRBV6-5
TGTGCCAGCAGCCGGGTCTACTCCCGAGACAATGAGCAGTTCTTC
CASSRVYSRDNEQFF
>TRBJ2-5|medium-sized|TRBD2|TRBV29-1
TGCAGCGTCGGACTAGCGGGGGACCTCCAAGAGACCCAGTACTTC
CSVGLAGDLQETQYF
>TRBJ2-7|NA|TRBD1|TRBV2
TGTGCCAGCAGTCCCGGGACAGGAGCCTACGAGCAGTACTTC
CASSPGTGAYEQYF
>TRBJ1-2|NA|NA|TRBV6-5
TGTGCCAGCAGTTACACGAGGGTCCATGGCTACACCTTC
CASSYTRVHGYTF
>TRBJ2-2|few|TRBD1|TRBV5-1
TGCGCCAGCAGCTCGGGACAGTCTGCTGCCGGGGAGCTGTTTTTT
CASSSGQSAAGELFF
>TRBJ1-6|NA|TRBD1|TRBV2
TGTGCCAGCAGTGATTATGGACAGGATAATTCACCCCTCCACTTT
CASSDYGQDNSPLHF
>TRBJ1-4|NA|NA|TRBV7-9
TGTGCCAGCAGCCCGGGCTGGGGGCAGGGGCCAGAAAAACTGTTTTTT
CASSPGWGQGPEKLFF
>TRBJ1-5|NA|TRBD1|TRBV7-6
TGTGCCAGCAGTCTAGGGGCAGGGGGGTTTAGCAATCAGCCCCAGCATTTT
CASSLGAGGFSNQPQHF
>TRBJ2-5|NA|TRBD2|TRBV27
TGTGCCAGCAGCCCGAGCGGGAGGTTGATCGAGACCCAGTACTTC
CASSPSGRLIETQYF
>TRBJ1-4|NA|NA|TRBV5-5
TGTGCCAGCAGCTTTAGCGAAAAACTGTTTTTT
CASSFSEKLFF
>TRBJ2-2|NA|NA|TRBV5-4
TGTGCCAGCACCCCTCAACGTACTACCGGGGAGCTGTTTTTT
CASTPQRTTGELFF
>TRBJ2-3|NA|NA|TRBV6-1
TGTGCCAGCAGTGAACCCGGGGCAGATACGCAGTATTTT
CASSEPGADTQYF
>TRBJ1-2|NA|TRBD1|TRBV6-5
TGTGCCAGCAGCTACGCCCGACAGGGTGATGGCTACACCTTC
CASSYARQGDGYTF
>TRBJ2-1|NA|TRBD1|TRBV5-1
TGCGCCAGCAGCTGGGGACAGACGAGCTCCTACAATGAGCAGTTCTTC
CASSWGQTSSYNEQFF
>TRBJ2-5|NA|NA|TRBV3-1/TRBV3-2
TGTGCCAGCAGCCCGAGAGAACGAGGGGAGACCCAGTACTTC
CASSPRERGETQYF
>TRBJ2-4|NA|NA|TRBV7-2
TGTGCCAGCAGCTTAACGGGTTTTGGCATTCAGTACTTC
CASSLTGFGIQYF